This T cell receptor beta chain was profiled in a study of T cells after yellow fever vaccination. Points from the study as a whole: Clonotypes shared by both compartments, CD4 and CD8, made up a small share. A large majority of primary-vaccination clones showed up again after the booster (approximately 96% CD4, 88% CD8).

Comments on this clonotype: Its antigen remains unknown.

The CDR3 covers 15 residues. V dropped 0 bases and J dropped 9 bases, with 14 bases sitting between them. Germline V lookup: CDR1 MGHRA, CDR2 YSYEKL. MiXCR was run by TCRdb on the 5' RACE reads, yielding one entry per CDR3 protein. The sample lists under 550,000 distinct CDR3 sequences, 20% to 25% occurring once. V usage is TRBV4-1 and J usage is TRBJ2-2; D unresolved. The source was PBMCs, collected 21 days after the first yellow fever vaccination. The receptor was isolated from a man younger than 30 who received the YFV17D yellow fever vaccine. The CDR3 loop is CASSQDEASLWELFF. The CDR3 coding sequence is TGCGCCAGCAGCCAAGATGAGGCTAGTCTCTGGGAGCTGTTTTTT.